The rows below give T cell receptor beta chains drawn from one sample of a study of cytomegalovirus exposure and HLA in healthy donors. TCRdb keeps only in-frame clones here, not all; method: immunoSEQ multiplex PCR. The sample records some 150,000 clones, 60% to 80% being singletons. Sample: PBMCs. The receptors stem from a man aged 25 to 40 in good health and CMV-seropositive. CDR3s include the opening cysteine and the closing phenylalanine or tryptophan. D genes are given only for firm matches. Expanded clones get a size class; other rows say once, few or many, or leave the size out.

v_call	d_call	cdr3_length	j_call	clone_size	cdr3_aa	cdr3_nt
TRBV6-1	NA	18	TRBJ1-1	NA	CASSEISGLLTRVTEAFF	TGTGCCAGCAGTGAAATATCAGGACTCCTTACCCGGGTAACTGAAGCTTTCTTT
TRBV29-1	NA	14	TRBJ2-1	NA	CSVEDGTTVNEQFF	TGCAGCGTTGAAGATGGGACAACCGTCAATGAGCAGTTCTTC
TRBV12-5	NA	14	TRBJ2-6	few	CASGLLRGANVLTF	TGTGCTAGTGGACTACTAAGGGGGGCCAACGTCCTGACTTTC
TRBV6-5	TRBD1	14	TRBJ1-6	NA	CASSSGQGSSPLHF	TGTGCCAGCAGCTCCGGACAGGGCAGCTCACCCCTCCACTTT
TRBV5-1	NA	15	TRBJ2-5	NA	CASSSTGAPQETQYF	TGCGCCAGCAGCTCTACAGGTGCCCCCCAAGAGACCCAGTACTTC
TRBV10-3	TRBD1	13	TRBJ1-2	NA	CAISRDSMNGYTF	TGTGCCATCAGTCGGGACAGCATGAATGGCTACACCTTC
TRBV4-1	NA	16	TRBJ1-1	once	CASSRRTVSTSTEAFF	TGCGCCAGCAGCCGCCGGACAGTCTCGACGAGCACTGAAGCTTTCTTT
TRBV29-1	NA	12	TRBJ2-7	NA	CSVETESYEQYF	TGCAGCGTTGAAACGGAGTCCTACGAGCAGTACTTC
TRBV19	TRBD1	16	TRBJ2-5	NA	CASSTNRDRGSETQYF	TGTGCCAGTAGTACAAACCGGGACAGGGGTTCAGAGACCCAGTACTTC
TRBV19	TRBD1	13	TRBJ1-4	few	CASSPGGYEKLFF	TGTGCCAGTAGCCCAGGGGGCTATGAAAAACTGTTTTTT
TRBV7-6	TRBD1	16	TRBJ1-3	once	CASSLDRQGSGNTIYF	TGTGCCAGCAGCTTAGACCGACAGGGAAGTGGAAACACCATATATTTT
TRBV25-1	TRBD1	13	TRBJ2-7	NA	CASSGQGTYEQYF	TGTGCCAGCAGCGGACAGGGAACCTACGAGCAGTACTTC
TRBV5-1	TRBD2	18	TRBJ2-5	NA	CASSWGLDSGGASETQYF	TGCGCCAGCAGCTGGGGTCTGGATAGCGGGGGGGCAAGTGAGACCCAGTACTTC
TRBV18	NA	15	TRBJ2-1	NA	CASSDPGRTVNEQFF	TGTGCCAGCTCGGACCCGGGACGGACAGTCAATGAGCAGTTCTTC
TRBV5-4	TRBD1	15	TRBJ1-1	many	CASSSGQDFLTEAFF	TGTGCCAGCAGCTCAGGACAGGATTTTCTCACTGAAGCTTTCTTT
TRBV5-1	NA	13	TRBJ1-5	NA	CASSLEGHQPQHF	TGCGCCAGCAGCTTGGAGGGACATCAACCCCAGCATTTT
TRBV27	TRBD1	14	TRBJ1-1	NA	CASSGRTGGTEAFF	TGTGCCAGCAGTGGAAGGACAGGGGGCACTGAAGCTTTCTTT
TRBV4-1	TRBD2	15	TRBJ2-3	NA	CASSQAGGSTDTQYF	TGCGCCAGCAGCCAAGCGGGGGGGAGCACAGATACGCAGTATTTT
TRBV30	NA	11	TRBJ2-3	NA	CAWSPLDTQYF	TGTGCCTGGAGTCCCCTAGATACGCAGTATTTT
TRBV7-3	TRBD2	15	TRBJ2-3	NA	CASSFLAGGQDTQYF	TGTGCCAGCAGCTTCCTAGCGGGGGGGCAAGATACGCAGTATTTT
TRBV2	NA	13	TRBJ2-3	few	CASRDLRTDTQYF	TGTGCCAGCAGGGACTTACGCACAGATACGCAGTATTTT
TRBV7-9	TRBD1	15	TRBJ1-1	NA	CASSSIDRGRTEAFF	TGTGCCAGCAGCTCAATTGACAGGGGTCGCACTGAAGCTTTCTTT
TRBV2	TRBD1	15	TRBJ1-5	NA	CAIGQGAQSNQPQHF	TGTGCCATCGGACAGGGGGCACAGAGCAATCAGCCCCAGCATTTT
TRBV6-5	TRBD1	15	TRBJ1-5	NA	CASSRRQGANQPQHF	TGTGCCAGCAGTCGACGACAGGGGGCGAATCAGCCCCAGCATTTT
TRBV29-1	NA	14	TRBJ2-7	once	CSVERPGSSYEQYF	TGCAGCGTTGAAAGGCCGGGAAGCTCCTACGAGCAGTACTTC
TRBV29-1	NA	14	TRBJ1-2	NA	CSVEEGSGHYGYTF	TGCAGCGTTGAAGAGGGGTCAGGGCACTATGGCTACACCTTC
TRBV18	TRBD1	14	TRBJ1-5	once	CASSIGTDNQPQHF	TGTGCCAGCTCAATCGGGACAGACAATCAGCCCCAGCATTTT
TRBV9	NA	12	TRBJ2-5	once	CASSSGRETQYF	TGTGCCAGCAGCTCAGGGCGGGAGACCCAGTACTTC
TRBV4-3	TRBD2	19	TRBJ2-1	NA	CASSQDDPLAGTRYNEQFF	TGCGCCAGCAGCCAAGATGACCCACTAGCGGGGACGCGCTACAATGAGCAGTTCTTC
TRBV7-6	TRBD1	15	TRBJ2-5	NA	CASSPQTGDQETQYF	TGTGCCAGCAGCCCCCAGACAGGGGACCAAGAGACCCAGTACTTC
TRBV4-1	NA	13	TRBJ1-1	NA	CASSQDRGTEAFF	TGCGCCAGCAGCCAAGACAGGGGCACTGAAGCTTTCTTT
TRBV21-1	NA	19	TRBJ2-6	NA	CASSKEVRDRGSGANVLTF	TGTGCCAGCAGCAAAGAAGTTAGGGACAGGGGCTCTGGGGCCAACGTCCTGACTTTC
TRBV10-1	NA	15	TRBJ2-2	NA	CASSEAHTGAGELFF	TGCGCCAGCAGTGAGGCGCACACCGGGGCCGGGGAGCTGTTTTTT
TRBV5-4	NA	15	TRBJ2-6	NA	CASSTAISGANVLTF	TGTGCCAGCAGCACCGCGATATCTGGGGCCAACGTCCTGACTTTC
TRBV5-4	NA	18	TRBJ1-3	few	CASSLSLASPLSGNTIYF	TGTGCCAGCAGCTTGAGTCTGGCATCCCCTCTCTCTGGAAACACCATATATTTT
TRBV27	TRBD1	14	TRBJ2-7	NA	CASSLGQGVYEQYF	TGTGCCAGCAGTTTGGGCCAGGGGGTCTACGAGCAGTACTTC
TRBV27	NA	18	TRBJ1-5	once	CASSSGRGVFGSNQPQHF	TGTGCCAGCAGTTCGGGCAGGGGAGTGTTCGGTAGCAATCAGCCCCAGCATTTT
TRBV5-1	TRBD2	15	TRBJ2-7	NA	CASSLGLAGGYEQYF	TGCGCCAGCAGCTTGGGACTAGCGGGGGGGTACGAGCAGTACTTC
TRBV9	TRBD2	16	TRBJ2-1	NA	CASSPPGLGFLNEQFF	TGTGCCAGCAGCCCGCCGGGACTAGGCTTTCTGAATGAGCAGTTCTTC
TRBV9	NA	14	TRBJ1-6	NA	CASSLSEGDSPLHF	TGTGCCAGCAGCCTCTCAGAGGGAGATTCACCCCTCCACTTT
TRBV13	NA	13	TRBJ2-7	NA	CASSLAEDYEQYF	TGTGCCAGCAGCTTAGCAGAGGACTACGAGCAGTACTTC